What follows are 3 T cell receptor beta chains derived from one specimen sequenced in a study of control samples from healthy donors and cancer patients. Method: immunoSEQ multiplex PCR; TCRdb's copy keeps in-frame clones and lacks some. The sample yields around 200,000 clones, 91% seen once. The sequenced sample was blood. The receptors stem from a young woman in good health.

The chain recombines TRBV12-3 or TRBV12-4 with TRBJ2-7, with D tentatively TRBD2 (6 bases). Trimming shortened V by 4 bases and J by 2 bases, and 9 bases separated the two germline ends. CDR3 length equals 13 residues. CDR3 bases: TGTGCCAGCAGTTGGGGGGAGGCCTACGAGCAGTACTTC. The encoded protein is CASSWGEAYEQYF.

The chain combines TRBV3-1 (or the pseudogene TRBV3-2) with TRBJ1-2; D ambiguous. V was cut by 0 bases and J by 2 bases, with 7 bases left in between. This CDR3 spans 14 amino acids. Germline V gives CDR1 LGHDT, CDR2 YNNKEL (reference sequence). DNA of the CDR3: TGTGCCAGCAGCCAAGATGTCGACAACTATGGCTACACCTTC. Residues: CASSQDVDNYGYTF.

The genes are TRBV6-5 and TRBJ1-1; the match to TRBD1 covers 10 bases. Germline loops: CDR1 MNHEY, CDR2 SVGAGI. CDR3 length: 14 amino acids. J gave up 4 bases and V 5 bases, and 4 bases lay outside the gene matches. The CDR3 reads CASSPRTGGTEAFF. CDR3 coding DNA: TGTGCCAGCAGTCCCAGGACAGGGGGCACTGAAGCTTTCTTT.